The 8 T cell receptor beta chains presented below share a single source sample, sequenced in a study of cytomegalovirus exposure and HLA in healthy donors. The PCR employed 60 Vbeta primers together with 13 Jbeta primers. Produced via immunoSEQ multiplex PCR; TCRdb's table is partial and in-frame only. The table records approximately 140,000 clones, roughly 80% of them present only once. The sample comprised PBMCs. The receptor source for this set is a boy between 10 and 17 years old in good health and CMV-seronegative.

The rearrangement links TRBV30 to TRBJ1-2; tentatively, D is TRBD1 (6 bases). Germline V gives CDR1 GTSNPN, CDR2 SVGIG (reference sequence). The CDR3 totals 12 residues. V was trimmed by 5 bases and J by 1 base, leaving 8 bases between them. The CDR3 region has the DNA TGTGCCTGGGGACAGCTTAACTATGGCTACACCTTC. Translating it yields CAWGQLNYGYTF.

The chain carries TRBV30 and TRBJ1-3; a weak D match, TRBD1 (5 bases). V dropped 0 bases and J dropped 0 bases, with 12 bases sitting between them. The germline CDR1 and CDR2 sequences are GTSNPN and SVGIG (reference sequence). The length of the CDR3 is 16 residues. The CDR3 nucleotides read TGTGCCTGGAGTGTACGGGGGGGGACCTCTGGAAACACCATATATTTT. Translation gives CAWSVRGGTSGNTIYF.

The rearrangement uses TRBV5-5 and TRBJ2-1; a possible D gene is TRBD2 (6 bases). V lost 9 bases and J lost 4, with 17 bases in between. Germline CDR1 and CDR2: SGHKS and YYEKEE (reference sequence). The CDR3 extends over 14 amino acids. The CDR3 sequence is CATTQEEGYNEQFF. The CDR3 DNA reads as TGTGCCACCACCCAGGAGGAGGGGTACAATGAGCAGTTCTTC.

This chain connects TRBV9 to TRBJ2-7, with TRBD2 matching over 10 bases. The CDR3 runs to 15 residues. With V trimmed by 4 bases and J by 1 base, 5 bases remained unmatched. CDR1 is SGDLS, CDR2 YYNGEE, per germline. DNA for the CDR3: TGTGCCAGCAGCTTCAGAGCGGGAGGGTCCTACGAGCAGTACTTC. Amino acid sequence: CASSFRAGGSYEQYF.

V usage is TRBV10-3 and J usage is TRBJ1-1; D gene unclear. V was shortened by 0 bases and J by 1 base, with 12 bases between the two germline ends. This CDR3 comprises 16 residues. Germline assignment: CDR1 ENHRY and CDR2 SYGVKD. CDR3 region: CAISESSGIGNTEAFF. The CDR3 DNA follows: TGTGCCATCAGTGAGTCATCCGGGATCGGGAACACTGAAGCTTTCTTT.

This clone was counted between two and nine times. The rearrangement uses TRBV2 and TRBJ2-1, with TRBD2 identical over 7 bases. Germline V gives CDR1 SNHLY, CDR2 FYNNEI. V shed 7 bases, J shed 2 bases, and the junction held 5 bases outside the gene matches. CDR3 length: 14 amino acids. This CDR3 reads CASNEAGPYNEQFF. The DNA of the CDR3 is TGTGCCAGCAACGAAGCGGGGCCCTACAATGAGCAGTTCTTC.

The chain recombines TRBV6-1 with TRBJ2-2; 10 bases line up with TRBD2. Germline loops: CDR1 MNHNS, CDR2 SASEGT. The CDR3 contains 19 residues. The V gene end was trimmed by 0 bases and the J gene end by 0 bases; junction bases not matched to a gene: 7. This CDR3 is CASSEAASGRPANTGELFF. CDR3 sequence (DNA): TGTGCCAGCAGTGAAGCGGCTAGCGGGAGACCCGCGAACACCGGGGAGCTGTTTTTT.

The chain uses TRBV18 and TRBJ1-2; TRBD1 is a possible D gene (5 bases). Looked up from germline, CDR1 is KGHSH and CDR2 is LQKENI. The CDR3 spans 14 residues. The V and J ends lost 2 bases and 4 bases respectively, with 11 bases between them. The CDR3 is CASSPVDRSYGYTF. In DNA, the CDR3 is TGTGCCAGCTCACCAGTAGACAGATCCTATGGCTACACCTTC. Filled out from reference TRBV18 and TRBJ1-2, the complete variable domain reads NAGVMQNPRHLVRRRGQEARLRCSPMKGHSHVYWYRQLPEEGLKFMVYLQKENIIDESGMPKERFSAEFPKEGPSILRIQQVVRGDSAAYFCASSPVDRSYGYTFGSGTRLTVV.